These T cell receptor beta chains were read from a single sample in a study of blood T cell repertoires in COVID-19. Assay: immunoSEQ multiplex PCR; the TCRdb copy retains only in-frame clones and omits some. This sample has 70,000 or so clones, with more than 70% found just once. The sample was peripheral blood. All receptors derive from a man aged 45-60 years with COVID-19, enrolled during active disease. The CDR3 runs from the conserved cysteine through the conserved F or W. The order of the fields is D gene, J gene, V gene, clone size, CDR3 DNA, CDR3 protein. A D gene is named only where the DNA matches it firmly. Not all rows give a size; the values are once, few, many and, for expanded clones, a class.

D gene: NA
J gene: TRBJ2-7
V gene: TRBV2
clone size: NA
CDR3 DNA: TGTGCCAGCAGTTATAGCTACGAGCAGTACTTC
CDR3 protein: CASSYSYEQYF

D gene: TRBD1
J gene: TRBJ1-2
V gene: TRBV28
clone size: NA
CDR3 DNA: TGTGCCAGCAGTTGGACAGGGGGCGCTCTTGGCTACACCTTC
CDR3 protein: CASSWTGGALGYTF

D gene: NA
J gene: TRBJ2-6
V gene: TRBV3-1/TRBV3-2
clone size: NA
CDR3 DNA: TGTGCCAGCAGCCAACTGAGCTCTGGGGCCAACGTCCTGACTTTC
CDR3 protein: CASSQLSSGANVLTF

D gene: TRBD1
J gene: TRBJ1-5
V gene: TRBV18
clone size: NA
CDR3 DNA: TGTGCCAGCTCACCGGGACAGGGGCAGCCCCAGCATTTT
CDR3 protein: CASSPGQGQPQHF

D gene: TRBD1
J gene: TRBJ2-7
V gene: TRBV7-3
clone size: many
CDR3 DNA: TGTGCCAGCAGCACCCGACAGGGCGGCGAGCAGTACTTC
CDR3 protein: CASSTRQGGEQYF

D gene: TRBD2
J gene: TRBJ2-1
V gene: TRBV3-1/TRBV3-2
clone size: NA
CDR3 DNA: TGTGCCAGCAGCCACCACGGGACTAGACCTTTGAGTGGCTATGAGCAGTTCTTC
CDR3 protein: CASSHHGTRPLSGYEQFF

D gene: NA
J gene: TRBJ2-7
V gene: TRBV28
clone size: NA
CDR3 DNA: TGTGCCAGCAGCACCACAGGGCAGTTTGCCTACGAGCAGTACTTC
CDR3 protein: CASSTTGQFAYEQYF

D gene: TRBD1
J gene: TRBJ1-1
V gene: TRBV18
clone size: few
CDR3 DNA: TGTGCCAGCTCACCGGGACAGGGGGCGAACACTGAAGCTTTCTTT
CDR3 protein: CASSPGQGANTEAFF

D gene: NA
J gene: TRBJ2-1
V gene: TRBV27
clone size: NA
CDR3 DNA: TGTGCCAGCAGGATGACCCCCGGGTCTTACAATGAGCAGTTCTTC
CDR3 protein: CASRMTPGSYNEQFF

D gene: NA
J gene: TRBJ2-2
V gene: TRBV4-1
clone size: NA
CDR3 DNA: TGCGCCAGCAGCCCCAGGACAGCGAACACCGGGGAGCTGTTTTTT
CDR3 protein: CASSPRTANTGELFF

D gene: TRBD1
J gene: TRBJ1-2
V gene: TRBV30
clone size: NA
CDR3 DNA: TGTGCCTGGAGGGACAGGGGGTATAACTATGGCTACACCTTC
CDR3 protein: CAWRDRGYNYGYTF

D gene: NA
J gene: TRBJ1-5
V gene: TRBV19
clone size: NA
CDR3 DNA: TGTGCCAGTAGGCGAACCTCAGGGGAAAACAATCAGCCCCAGCATTTT
CDR3 protein: CASRRTSGENNQPQHF

D gene: NA
J gene: TRBJ1-6
V gene: TRBV6-2/TRBV6-3
clone size: NA
CDR3 DNA: TGTGCCAGCAGCCGCGGACAGAAATATTCACCCCTCCACTTT
CDR3 protein: CASSRGQKYSPLHF

D gene: NA
J gene: TRBJ2-6
V gene: TRBV9
clone size: NA
CDR3 DNA: TGTGCCAGCAGCATTACGAGCTCTGGGGCCAACGTCCTGACTTTC
CDR3 protein: CASSITSSGANVLTF

D gene: NA
J gene: TRBJ1-1
V gene: TRBV28
clone size: few
CDR3 DNA: TGTGCCAGCAGCCTCAGCGGACTTTTGAACACTGAAGCTTTCTTT
CDR3 protein: CASSLSGLLNTEAFF

D gene: NA
J gene: TRBJ2-7
V gene: TRBV7-3
clone size: NA
CDR3 DNA: TGTGCCAGCAGCTCTGGGGCAGACTACGAGCAGTACTTC
CDR3 protein: CASSSGADYEQYF

D gene: NA
J gene: TRBJ1-1
V gene: TRBV19
clone size: NA
CDR3 DNA: TGTGCCAGTAGTTCCCCCGCTGGGGCGTACACTGAAGCTTTCTTT
CDR3 protein: CASSSPAGAYTEAFF

D gene: NA
J gene: TRBJ2-6
V gene: TRBV29-1
clone size: NA
CDR3 DNA: TGCAGCGTATACAGAGACTCTGGGGCCAACGTCCTGACTTTC
CDR3 protein: CSVYRDSGANVLTF

D gene: NA
J gene: TRBJ1-2
V gene: TRBV30
clone size: NA
CDR3 DNA: TGTGCCTGGAGTGTAACCAGCTATGGCTACACCTTC
CDR3 protein: CAWSVTSYGYTF

D gene: TRBD1
J gene: TRBJ1-2
V gene: TRBV6-5
clone size: once
CDR3 DNA: TGTGCCAGCAGTTTGGGACAGGAGGGAGGCTACACCTTC
CDR3 protein: CASSLGQEGGYTF

D gene: TRBD1
J gene: TRBJ2-2
V gene: TRBV6-2/TRBV6-3
clone size: medium-sized
CDR3 DNA: TGTGCCAGCAGTTACTCGGGGGACAGGGTGTCCGGGGAGCTGTTTTTT
CDR3 protein: CASSYSGDRVSGELFF

D gene: TRBD1
J gene: TRBJ1-4
V gene: TRBV19
clone size: NA
CDR3 DNA: TGTGCCAGTAGTCCTACAGGGGGTCCAACTAATGAAAAACTGTTTTTT
CDR3 protein: CASSPTGGPTNEKLFF

D gene: TRBD1
J gene: TRBJ1-5
V gene: TRBV11-2
clone size: NA
CDR3 DNA: TGTGCCAGCAGCCGGACAGGGAATAGCAATCAGCCCCAGCATTTT
CDR3 protein: CASSRTGNSNQPQHF

D gene: TRBD1
J gene: TRBJ1-1
V gene: TRBV28
clone size: NA
CDR3 DNA: TGTGCCACCATGGACAGGGCGAACACTGAAGCTTTCTTT
CDR3 protein: CATMDRANTEAFF

D gene: TRBD1
J gene: TRBJ2-4
V gene: TRBV4-3
clone size: NA
CDR3 DNA: TGCGCCAGCAGCCAAGTTGGGACAGTAGAAAACATTCAGTACTTC
CDR3 protein: CASSQVGTVENIQYF

D gene: NA
J gene: TRBJ2-3
V gene: TRBV18
clone size: NA
CDR3 DNA: TGTGCCAGCTCTGACAGGAACACAGATACGCAGTATTTT
CDR3 protein: CASSDRNTDTQYF

D gene: TRBD2
J gene: TRBJ2-3
V gene: TRBV18
clone size: once
CDR3 DNA: TGTGCCAGCTCACCAAACTTCATAGCGGGAGTTGTAGATACGCAGTATTTT
CDR3 protein: CASSPNFIAGVVDTQYF

D gene: NA
J gene: TRBJ2-6
V gene: TRBV5-6
clone size: NA
CDR3 DNA: TGTGCCAGCAGCGTGGACCGTCCGGGCGTCCTGACTTTC
CDR3 protein: CASSVDRPGVLTF

D gene: NA
J gene: TRBJ2-2
V gene: TRBV30
clone size: NA
CDR3 DNA: TGTGCCTGGAGAGGTCTAGTTATGTCCGGGGAGCTGTTTTTT
CDR3 protein: CAWRGLVMSGELFF

D gene: NA
J gene: TRBJ2-5
V gene: TRBV19
clone size: NA
CDR3 DNA: TGTGCCAGTAAGGGGTCCCAAGAGACCCAGTACTTC
CDR3 protein: CASKGSQETQYF

D gene: TRBD2
J gene: TRBJ2-1
V gene: TRBV18
clone size: NA
CDR3 DNA: TGTGCCAGCTCACCACCGGGACTAGCGGACAATGAGCAGTTCTTC
CDR3 protein: CASSPPGLADNEQFF

D gene: NA
J gene: TRBJ2-2
V gene: TRBV6-5
clone size: few
CDR3 DNA: TGTGCCAGCAGTTACTCGATAGGAGTCGGGGAGCTGTTTTTT
CDR3 protein: CASSYSIGVGELFF

D gene: TRBD2
J gene: TRBJ2-2
V gene: TRBV2
clone size: NA
CDR3 DNA: TGTGCCAGCAGTGGGAGCGGGAGCCGGAACACCGGGGAGCTGTTTTTT
CDR3 protein: CASSGSGSRNTGELFF

D gene: NA
J gene: TRBJ1-2
V gene: TRBV12-3/TRBV12-4
clone size: NA
CDR3 DNA: TGTGCCAGCACCTTAAGGCGGAACACTGGCTACACCTTC
CDR3 protein: CASTLRRNTGYTF

D gene: NA
J gene: TRBJ1-2
V gene: TRBV7-9
clone size: NA
CDR3 DNA: TGTGCCAGCAGCCTGGAGGGGGGGACACGCCGTGGCTACACCTTC
CDR3 protein: CASSLEGGTRRGYTF

D gene: TRBD1
J gene: TRBJ2-7
V gene: TRBV29-1
clone size: NA
CDR3 DNA: TGCAGCGCCACGCTGTTAGGACAGGGTTGGTACGAGCAGTACTTC
CDR3 protein: CSATLLGQGWYEQYF

D gene: TRBD2
J gene: TRBJ2-2
V gene: TRBV20-1
clone size: once
CDR3 DNA: TGCAGTGGACGGGAGGGCGGGGAGCTGTTTTTT
CDR3 protein: CSGREGGELFF

D gene: TRBD2
J gene: TRBJ2-1
V gene: TRBV10-2
clone size: NA
CDR3 DNA: TGCGCCGTGGTAGCGGGATTTGGTAGGAGTGAGCAGTTCTTC
CDR3 protein: CAVVAGFGRSEQFF

D gene: NA
J gene: TRBJ2-6
V gene: TRBV15
clone size: NA
CDR3 DNA: TGTGCCACCAGCAGAGATCAGGACACTGGGGCCAACGTCCTGACTTTC
CDR3 protein: CATSRDQDTGANVLTF

D gene: NA
J gene: TRBJ1-3
V gene: TRBV7-7
clone size: NA
CDR3 DNA: TGTGCTAGCAGCTTAGCTGCGGGTTCCGGAAACACCATATATTTT
CDR3 protein: CASSLAAGSGNTIYF

D gene: TRBD2
J gene: TRBJ2-3
V gene: TRBV6-6
clone size: NA
CDR3 DNA: TGTGCCAGCAGTCTCAAGTCACTAGCGGGGGCCTATGATACGCAGTATTTT
CDR3 protein: CASSLKSLAGAYDTQYF

D gene: TRBD1
J gene: TRBJ2-5
V gene: TRBV7-9
clone size: NA
CDR3 DNA: TGTGCCAGCAGCTTCAACAGGGGGGCAGAGACCCAGTACTTC
CDR3 protein: CASSFNRGAETQYF

D gene: NA
J gene: TRBJ2-1
V gene: TRBV2
clone size: NA
CDR3 DNA: TGTGCCAGCAGGGGGAGTTCTAGCGACCGAGGCAATGAGCAGTTCTTC
CDR3 protein: CASRGSSSDRGNEQFF

D gene: TRBD1
J gene: TRBJ2-4
V gene: TRBV9
clone size: NA
CDR3 DNA: TGTGCCAGCAGCGCAGGGGGCTCGGCCAAAAACATTCAGTACTTC
CDR3 protein: CASSAGGSAKNIQYF

D gene: TRBD2
J gene: TRBJ2-1
V gene: TRBV7-9
clone size: NA
CDR3 DNA: TGTGCCAGCAGCTTAGACCGCCTGCGGGAGGGCTTTCATAATGAGCAGTTCTTC
CDR3 protein: CASSLDRLREGFHNEQFF

D gene: TRBD1
J gene: TRBJ1-1
V gene: TRBV30
clone size: NA
CDR3 DNA: TGTGCCTGGAGTGGAAAGGGACAGGAAGCTTTCTTT
CDR3 protein: CAWSGKGQEAFF

D gene: TRBD2
J gene: TRBJ2-1
V gene: TRBV6-5
clone size: NA
CDR3 DNA: TGTGCCAGCCTCCTGGCGGGAGGGGATGAGCAGTTCTTC
CDR3 protein: CASLLAGGDEQFF

D gene: NA
J gene: TRBJ2-7
V gene: TRBV5-1
clone size: NA
CDR3 DNA: TGCGCCAGCAGCTCGACACCAGGGTCCTCCTACGAGCAGTACTTC
CDR3 protein: CASSSTPGSSYEQYF

D gene: NA
J gene: TRBJ1-5
V gene: TRBV24-1
clone size: few
CDR3 DNA: TGTGCCACCAGTGATTCGAGCAATCAGCCCCAGCATTTT
CDR3 protein: CATSDSSNQPQHF

D gene: NA
J gene: TRBJ1-5
V gene: TRBV11-2
clone size: NA
CDR3 DNA: TGTGCCAGCAGCTTAGGGGCAGGAAATCAGCCCCAGCATTTT
CDR3 protein: CASSLGAGNQPQHF

D gene: NA
J gene: TRBJ1-1
V gene: TRBV29-1
clone size: NA
CDR3 DNA: TGCAGCGTGCTAACAGGGTCCACTGAAGCTTTCTTT
CDR3 protein: CSVLTGSTEAFF

D gene: TRBD1
J gene: TRBJ2-5
V gene: TRBV5-1
clone size: once
CDR3 DNA: TGCGCCAGCAGCTTGGGGACAGGGGGCGTTAGGAAAGAGACCCAGTACTTC
CDR3 protein: CASSLGTGGVRKETQYF

D gene: TRBD2
J gene: TRBJ2-7
V gene: TRBV20-1
clone size: many
CDR3 DNA: TGCAGTGCTAGTCGGCGGCAGGGAGGGCAGGACGAGCAGTACTTC
CDR3 protein: CSASRRQGGQDEQYF

D gene: TRBD2
J gene: TRBJ2-5
V gene: TRBV29-1
clone size: once
CDR3 DNA: TGCAGCGTCCCCGGACTAGCGGGAAGAGAGACCCAGTACTTC
CDR3 protein: CSVPGLAGRETQYF

D gene: NA
J gene: TRBJ2-3
V gene: TRBV7-2
clone size: NA
CDR3 DNA: TGTGCCAGCACCCACACAGATACGCAGTATTTT
CDR3 protein: CASTHTDTQYF

D gene: NA
J gene: TRBJ2-2
V gene: TRBV5-6
clone size: NA
CDR3 DNA: TGTGCCAGCAGCTTAATTTCAGGGGCCGGGGAGCTGTTTTTT
CDR3 protein: CASSLISGAGELFF

D gene: TRBD2
J gene: TRBJ2-3
V gene: TRBV6-6
clone size: NA
CDR3 DNA: TGTGCCAGCAGGGCTAGCGGGACAGATACGCAGTATTTT
CDR3 protein: CASRASGTDTQYF

D gene: NA
J gene: TRBJ1-6
V gene: TRBV6-5
clone size: NA
CDR3 DNA: TGTGCCAGCATCGAACAGGAAGGTTCACCCCTCCACTTT
CDR3 protein: CASIEQEGSPLHF

D gene: TRBD1
J gene: TRBJ2-7
V gene: TRBV14
clone size: NA
CDR3 DNA: TGTGCCAGCAGCCATGGGACAGTTCAGTACTTC
CDR3 protein: CASSHGTVQYF